Ten or more counts support the clone carrying this T cell receptor beta chain. At one end the junction does not follow the germline gene, possibly because of a read error. This sample is part of a study of T cells in Graves' hyperthyroidism and ophthalmopathy. The hyperthyroidism patients had all been newly diagnosed, and their disease duration was under 2 months. Their ages ranged from 18 to 65 years. Patients were excluded because of uncontrolled infection, other autoimmune disease, pregnancy or lactation. Researchers amplified the TCR beta CDR3 regions from RNA transcripts. TCR CDR3 regions were first amplified by RT-PCR with HTBI primers. TCRdb re-called the multiplex PCR reads through MiXCR, storing one row per CDR3 protein. Among about 560,000 distinct CDR3 sequences listed, around 15% were seen once. The CDR3 runs 17 residues.

Sequenced sample: blood. This chain links TRBV12-3 or TRBV12-4 with TRBJ2-7, with 7 bases fitting TRBD1. This clonotype was obtained from a woman in her thirties or forties with Graves' hyperthyroidism. CDR3 loop: CANSPAPRGIPSYEQYF. CDR3 DNA: TGTGCCAACAGTCCAGCTCCCAGGGGGATCCCCTCCTACGAGCAGTACTTC.